This T cell receptor beta chain came from a study of cytomegalovirus exposure and HLA in healthy donors. Notes on the study in general: Within an earlier analysis, most TCR beta V segments proved productive either about 87% or about 30% of the time. TCR beta V- and J-gene trimming was later associated with a missense DCLRE1C variant. Cytomegalovirus association was listed for approximately 160 TCR beta chains.

Points on this clone: Its antigen is as yet unknown.

PCR amplification relied on 60 Vbeta primers (plus 13 Jbeta primers). Profiled with immunoSEQ multiplex PCR; TCRdb holds only in-frame clones, not every one. Its listing shows 41,000 or so clones. Source material: PBMCs. The sequence was collected from a man in his thirties or forties in good health and CMV-seronegative.

The CDR3 here is CASGDNTGKLFF. The CDR3 coding sequence is TGCGCCAGCGGGGACAACACTGGAAAACTGTTTTTT. The chain couples TRBV10-1 to TRBJ1-4, with D perhaps matching TRBD1 (6 bases). Trimming shortened V by 8 bases and J by 10 bases, and 14 bases separated the two germline ends. CDR3 length: 12 residues. Germline CDR1 is WNHNN and CDR2 is SYGVQD (reference sequence).